This TCR beta chain came from a study of blood T cell repertoires in COVID-19. The germline gives CDR1 MNHEY, CDR2 SMNVEV (reference sequence). With 4 bases removed from V and 7 bases from J, the gap between germline ends came to 14 bases. This CDR3 has 15 amino acids. In the original processing: Amplification of reference gene primers provided the estimated nucleated cell counts. The assay was immunoSEQ multiplex PCR, and TCRdb's table has in-frame clones only and misses some. The V and J calls and clone size were taken over from that table, and D and trimming were inferred from the DNA. This repertoire shows 95,000 to 150,000 clones, over 80% found once; its top ten account for 3% to 4.5%.

The receptor's source is a woman aged 25 to 39 who had recovered from COVID-19. This sequence joins TRBV27 and TRBJ1-6; D is ambiguous. Sequencing used PBMCs or T cells enriched from blood (not recorded which). The chain's CDR3 is CASSSDGLSNSPLHF. The CDR3 DNA reads as TGTGCCAGCAGTTCCGACGGACTTTCCAATTCACCCCTCCACTTT.